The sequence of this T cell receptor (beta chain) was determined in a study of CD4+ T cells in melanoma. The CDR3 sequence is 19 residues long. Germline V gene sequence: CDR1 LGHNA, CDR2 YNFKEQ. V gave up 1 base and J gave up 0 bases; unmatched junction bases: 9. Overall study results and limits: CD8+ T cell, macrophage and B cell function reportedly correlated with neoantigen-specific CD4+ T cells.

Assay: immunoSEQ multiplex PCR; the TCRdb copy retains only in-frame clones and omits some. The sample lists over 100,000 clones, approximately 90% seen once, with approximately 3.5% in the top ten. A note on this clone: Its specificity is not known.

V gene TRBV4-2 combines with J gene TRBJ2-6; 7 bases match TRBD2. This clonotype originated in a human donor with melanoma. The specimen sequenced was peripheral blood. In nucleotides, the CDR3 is TGTGCCAGCAGCCAAGGGGGCGGGGGAGCACCCTCTGGGGCCAACGTCCTGACTTTC. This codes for CASSQGGGGAPSGANVLTF.